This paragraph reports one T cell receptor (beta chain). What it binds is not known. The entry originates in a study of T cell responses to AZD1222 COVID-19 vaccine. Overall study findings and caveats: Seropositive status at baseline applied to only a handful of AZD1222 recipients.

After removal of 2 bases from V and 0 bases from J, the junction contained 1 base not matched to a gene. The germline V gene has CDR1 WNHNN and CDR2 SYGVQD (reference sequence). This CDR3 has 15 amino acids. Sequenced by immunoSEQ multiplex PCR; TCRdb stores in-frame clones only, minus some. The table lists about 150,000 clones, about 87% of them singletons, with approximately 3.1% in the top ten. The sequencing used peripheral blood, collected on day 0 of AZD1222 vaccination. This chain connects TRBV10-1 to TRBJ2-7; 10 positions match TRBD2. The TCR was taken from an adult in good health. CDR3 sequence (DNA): TGCGCCAGCAGTGAGGGACTAGCGGTCTCCTACGAGCAGTACTTC. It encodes CASSEGLAVSYEQYF.